This T cell receptor beta chain was captured by sequencing in a study of blood T cell repertoires in COVID-19. About the study: Specimens from acute and convalescent COVID-19 originated in the United States, Italy and Spain. PBMCs, B-cell-depleted T cells, or T cells were the source of the cDNA or gDNA that made up the material.

The CDR3 consists of 14 residues. The V end was cut by 2 bases, the J end by 3 bases, with 10 bases between. Germline-derived CDR1 and CDR2 are LNHNV and YYDKDF (reference sequence). In the source study's methods: Amplification of reference gene primers was used by the study to estimate nucleated cell counts. Using immunoSEQ multiplex PCR, the repertoire was profiled, and TCRdb retains in-frame clones only, with some absent. That table supplies the V and J calls and clone size; D and trimming were determined from the DNA. The sample has 78,000 or so clones, roughly 89% seen once. Material for sequencing was peripheral blood. The J gene is TRBJ1-2, the V gene TRBV15, with D possibly being TRBD1 (6 bases). This clonotype originated in a woman aged 45-59 years with acute or convalescent COVID-19. CDR3 bases: TGTGCCACCAGCAGATCCCGGACAGACTATGGCTACACCTTC. Its protein product is CATSRSRTDYGYTF.